Listed below are T cell receptor beta chains from one sample, sequenced in a study of TIL therapy for anti-PD-1-resistant metastatic lung cancer. The repertoire was sequenced with immunoSEQ multiplex PCR; TCRdb's copy has only in-frame clones and lacks some. The sample has tens of thousands of clones, 80% to 90% seen once. The sample was blood, taken at baseline. The receptors derive from a person aged 25-79 years with non-small cell lung cancer. Each CDR3 is given with its conserved first and last residue. Each record gives: CDR3 protein, CDR3 DNA, J gene, V gene, D gene, clone size. The D gene is left open where the match is weak. For some rows the clone size is stated as once, few or many, or as a class when expanded; others skip it.

CDR3: CASSHRGGQETQYF; DNA: TGTGCCAGCAGCCACCGTGGGGGCCAAGAGACCCAGTACTTC; J: TRBJ2-5; V: TRBV3-1/TRBV3-2; D: .; size: once
CDR3: CASSMGRQGRADTQYF; DNA: TGTGCCAGCAGTATGGGGCGACAGGGGCGGGCAGATACGCAGTATTTT; J: TRBJ2-3; V: TRBV27; D: TRBD1; size: .
CDR3: CASSLGQGSYEQYF; DNA: TGCGCCAGCAGCCTCGGACAGGGCTCCTACGAGCAGTACTTC; J: TRBJ2-7; V: TRBV4-1; D: TRBD1; size: .
CDR3: CASSSSQGVESPLHF; DNA: TGTGCCAGTAGTAGTTCACAGGGCGTTGAGTCACCCCTCCACTTT; J: TRBJ1-6; V: TRBV19; D: .; size: .
CDR3: CATWGASRNQPQHF; DNA: TGTGCCACCTGGGGGGCATCGCGCAATCAGCCCCAGCATTTT; J: TRBJ1-5; V: TRBV28; D: .; size: .
CDR3: CASSLEEGGRETQYF; DNA: TGTGCCAGCAGCTTAGAAGAGGGCGGCCGAGAGACCCAGTACTTC; J: TRBJ2-5; V: TRBV11-2; D: .; size: .
CDR3: CSAGQGSWELFF; DNA: TGCAGCGCCGGACAGGGTTCCTGGGAGCTGTTTTTT; J: TRBJ2-2; V: TRBV29-1; D: TRBD1; size: .
CDR3: CASSLIFGTEPYEQYF; DNA: TGTGCCAGCAGCTTGATTTTTGGGACAGAGCCCTACGAGCAGTACTTC; J: TRBJ2-7; V: TRBV5-8; D: TRBD1; size: once
CDR3: CASSFGTGANYGYTF; DNA: TGTGCCAGCAGTTTCGGAACCGGAGCTAACTATGGCTACACCTTC; J: TRBJ1-2; V: TRBV28; D: .; size: .
CDR3: CAISTGHQETQYF; DNA: TGTGCCATATCGACAGGACATCAAGAGACCCAGTACTTC; J: TRBJ2-5; V: TRBV10-3; D: .; size: once
CDR3: CASSQQANTGELFF; DNA: TGTGCCAGCTCACAACAAGCGAACACCGGGGAGCTGTTTTTT; J: TRBJ2-2; V: TRBV18; D: .; size: .
CDR3: CASSQDLSETGELFF; DNA: TGCGCCAGCAGCCAAGACCTCTCGGAGACCGGGGAGCTGTTTTTT; J: TRBJ2-2; V: TRBV4-1; D: .; size: few
CDR3: CASSTRTSGIADTQYF; DNA: TGTGCCAGTAGTACCCGGACTAGCGGGATTGCAGATACGCAGTATTTT; J: TRBJ2-3; V: TRBV19; D: TRBD2; size: .